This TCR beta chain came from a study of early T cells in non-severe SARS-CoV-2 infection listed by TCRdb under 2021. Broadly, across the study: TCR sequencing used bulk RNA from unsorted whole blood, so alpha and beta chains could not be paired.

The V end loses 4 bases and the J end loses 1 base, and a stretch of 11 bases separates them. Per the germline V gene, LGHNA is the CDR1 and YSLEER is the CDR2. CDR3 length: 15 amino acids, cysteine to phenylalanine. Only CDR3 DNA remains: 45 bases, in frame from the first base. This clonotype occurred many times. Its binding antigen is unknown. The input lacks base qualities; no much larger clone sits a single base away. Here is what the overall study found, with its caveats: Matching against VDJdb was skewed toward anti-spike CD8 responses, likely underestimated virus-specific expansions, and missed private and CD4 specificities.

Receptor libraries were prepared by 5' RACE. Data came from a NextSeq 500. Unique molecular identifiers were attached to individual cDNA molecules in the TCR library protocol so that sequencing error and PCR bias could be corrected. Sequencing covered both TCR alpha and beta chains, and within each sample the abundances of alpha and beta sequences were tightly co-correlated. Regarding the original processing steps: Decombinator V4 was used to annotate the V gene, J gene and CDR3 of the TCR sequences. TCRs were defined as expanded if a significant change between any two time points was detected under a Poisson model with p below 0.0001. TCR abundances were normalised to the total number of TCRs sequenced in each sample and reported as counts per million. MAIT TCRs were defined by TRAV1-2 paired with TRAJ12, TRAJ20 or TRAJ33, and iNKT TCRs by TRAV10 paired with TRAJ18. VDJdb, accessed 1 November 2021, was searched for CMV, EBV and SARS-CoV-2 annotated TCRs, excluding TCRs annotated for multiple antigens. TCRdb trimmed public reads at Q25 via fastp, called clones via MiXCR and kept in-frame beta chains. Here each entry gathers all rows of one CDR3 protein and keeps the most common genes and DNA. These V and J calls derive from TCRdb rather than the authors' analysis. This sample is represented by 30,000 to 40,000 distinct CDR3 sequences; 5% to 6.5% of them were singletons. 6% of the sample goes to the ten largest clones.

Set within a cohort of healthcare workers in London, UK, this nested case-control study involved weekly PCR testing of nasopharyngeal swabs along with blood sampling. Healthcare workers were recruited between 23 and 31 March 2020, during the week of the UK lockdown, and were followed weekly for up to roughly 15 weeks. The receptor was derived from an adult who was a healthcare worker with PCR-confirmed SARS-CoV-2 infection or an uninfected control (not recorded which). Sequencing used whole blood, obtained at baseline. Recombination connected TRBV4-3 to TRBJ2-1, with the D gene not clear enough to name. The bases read TGCGCCAGCAGCCCGGCGAGCAGGTCCTACAATGAGCAGTTCTTC. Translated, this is CASSPASRSYNEQFF.